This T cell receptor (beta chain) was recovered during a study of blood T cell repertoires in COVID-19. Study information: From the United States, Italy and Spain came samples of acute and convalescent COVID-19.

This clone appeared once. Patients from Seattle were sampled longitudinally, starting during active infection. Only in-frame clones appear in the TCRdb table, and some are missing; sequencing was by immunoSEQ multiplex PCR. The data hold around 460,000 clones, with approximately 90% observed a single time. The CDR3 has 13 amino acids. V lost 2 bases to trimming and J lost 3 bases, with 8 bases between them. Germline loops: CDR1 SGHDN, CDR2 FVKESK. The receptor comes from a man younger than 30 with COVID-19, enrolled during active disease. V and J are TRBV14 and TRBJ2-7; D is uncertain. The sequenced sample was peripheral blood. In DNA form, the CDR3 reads TGTGCCAGCAGCCAAATTAACAGCTACGAGCAGTACTTC. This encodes CASSQINSYEQYF.